This T cell receptor (beta chain) was documented in a study of CD4+ T cells in melanoma. Study findings and constraints: In melanoma, neoantigen-specific CD4+ T cells reportedly differed in differentiation state. A reported correlation linked neoantigen-specific CD4+ T cells to CD8+, macrophage and B cell function.

With respect to this clone: What it recognizes is unknown.

The table came from immunoSEQ multiplex PCR; TCRdb's copy has only in-frame clones and leaves some out. The table lists approximately 9,900 clones, roughly three quarters of them singletons. Germline V lookup: CDR1 SEHNR, CDR2 FQNEAQ (reference sequence). There are 13 residues in the CDR3. V shed 5 bases and J shed 6 bases, with 11 bases lying between them. The chain joins TRBV7-9 to TRBJ2-1; TRBD1 is a possible D gene (5 bases). Sequencing used peripheral blood. The sequence was collected from a human donor with melanoma. The CDR3 region has the DNA TGTGCCAGCAGCCCCTGGGGCGGCAATGAGCAGTTCTTC. Translated: CASSPWGGNEQFF.